These 5 T cell receptor beta chains were all obtained from the same sample, sequenced in a study of monozygotic twins with inflammatory bowel disease. Using the 5' RACE reads, TCRdb records one entry per CDR3 protein without DNA. This sample contains approximately 400,000 distinct CDR3 sequences. The specimen sequenced was blood. The receptors derive from a human donor with ulcerative colitis or Crohn's disease, or a healthy co-twin of an affected twin (not recorded which).

The CDR3 region is CSAGTGNYEKYF. This rearrangement joins TRBV29-1 to TRBJ2-7; TCRdb picks TRBD1, but there is no DNA to check that call. CDR1 and CDR2 from the germline V gene are SQVTM and ANQGSEA. This CDR3 contains 12 residues.

The rearrangement uses TRBV10-3 and TRBJ2-2; TCRdb calls TRBD1, which cannot be checked without DNA. Germline V gene data show CDR1 as ENHRY and CDR2 as SYGVKD. CDR3 length equals 15 residues. This CDR3 is CALRSGDLSTGELFF.

The chain recombines TRBV7-3 with TRBJ2-1. Per germline, CDR1 SGHTA and CDR2 FQGTGA. The CDR3 spans 14 residues. The CDR3 sequence: CASSLNLGESEQFF. Full variable domain (outside the CDR3, taken from reference TRBV7-3 and TRBJ2-1): GAGVSQTPSNKVTEKGKYVELRCDPISGHTALYWYRQSLGQGPEFLIYFQGTGAADDSGLPNDRFFAVRPEGSVSTLKIQRTERGDSAVYLCASSLNLGESEQFFGPGTRLTVL.

V and J are TRBV7-8 and TRBJ2-1; TCRdb reports TRBD1, a call that lacks DNA to check it against. Germline V gene lookup returns CDR1 SGHVS and CDR2 FQNEAQ. The CDR3 sequence is 14 residues long. CDR3 region: CASSGRPGHNEQFF.

The chain is built from TRBV20-1 and TRBJ2-7; TCRdb reports TRBD1, a call that lacks DNA to check it against. CDR1 and CDR2 (germline): DFQATT, SNEGSKA (reference sequence). This CDR3 is built from 13 residues. CDR3 amino acids: CSATRQGTYEQYF.